This T cell receptor (beta chain) was found in a study of OX40 agonist ivuxolimab in advanced cancers. Study-wide background: Given to patients was ivuxolimab, an agonistic anti-OX40 (CD134) antibody. Whole-study findings and limits: With doses of 0.1-3.0 mg/kg, partial responders showed among the lowest clonal expansion. Circulating CD4+ and CD8+ T cells showed clonal expansion by week 6 at 0.1 to 3.0 mg/kg. Researchers did not establish what antigens the expanded peripheral T cells target.

The CDR3 is 18 residues long. The germline V gene encodes CDR1 SNHLY and CDR2 FYNNEI. The V and J ends lost 6 bases and 1 base, in that order; junction bases with no gene match: 11. Concerning this clone itself: The antigen remains unidentified.

Sequenced by immunoSEQ multiplex PCR; TCRdb stores in-frame clones only, minus some. The sample shows 71,000 or so clones, about 94% of them seen only once. The genes are TRBV2 and TRBJ2-5, with 13 bases that match TRBD2. The source material was CD4+ or CD8+ T cells sorted from blood, sampled in a trial of the OX40 agonist ivuxolimab. This TCR was sampled from an adult with an advanced solid tumor such as melanoma, head and neck, liver or kidney cancer. Here the CDR3 DNA reads TGTGCCAGCAGACCCTGGACTAGCGGGGGACCTATCCAAGAGACCCAGTACTTC. The encoded protein is CASRPWTSGGPIQETQYF.